Listed below are T cell receptor beta chains from one sample, sequenced in a study of shared clonotypes between healthy human individuals. The data were produced by immunoSEQ multiplex PCR, yet TCRdb's version contains in-frame clones alone and is incomplete. This table holds about 1.1 million clones, 60% to 85% found once. The sequencing input was memory CD4+ T cells from PBMCs. These receptors were taken from a man between 18 and 35 years old in good health. Some clones in this sample may be carry-over from other donors' samples. CDR3s include the opening cysteine and the closing phenylalanine or tryptophan. D genes are given only for firm matches. Clone size appears in some rows only: once, few, many, or a class for an expanded clone.

v_gene: TRBV29-1; j_gene: TRBJ2-3; d_gene: NA; abundance: NA; CDR3nt: TGCAGCGTTGAGAAGACTAGGGTTGCAGATACGCAGTATTTT; CDR3aa: CSVEKTRVADTQYF
v_gene: TRBV5-1; j_gene: TRBJ2-7; d_gene: NA; abundance: NA; CDR3nt: TGCGCCAGCAGCTTCAGTGGGGGCATCGGTTACGAGCAGTACTTC; CDR3aa: CASSFSGGIGYEQYF
v_gene: TRBV5-1; j_gene: TRBJ2-6; d_gene: NA; abundance: NA; CDR3nt: TGCGCCAGCAGCCCTGCCCGCTCTGGGGCCAACGTCCTGACTTTC; CDR3aa: CASSPARSGANVLTF
v_gene: TRBV4-1; j_gene: TRBJ2-1; d_gene: TRBD2; abundance: NA; CDR3nt: TGCGCCAGCAAGGATTCTAGCGGGAGTCTGTGGAATGAGCAGTTCTTC; CDR3aa: CASKDSSGSLWNEQFF
v_gene: TRBV7-2; j_gene: TRBJ2-1; d_gene: NA; abundance: NA; CDR3nt: TGTGCCAGCAGCTTAATTTTTAGGGACAATGAGCAGTTCTTC; CDR3aa: CASSLIFRDNEQFF
v_gene: TRBV27; j_gene: TRBJ2-6; d_gene: TRBD1; abundance: NA; CDR3nt: TGTGCCAGCAGCTCCCCCCGGGGACAGGGGTTATCTGGGGCCAACGTCCTGACTTTC; CDR3aa: CASSSPRGQGLSGANVLTF
v_gene: TRBV27; j_gene: TRBJ1-5; d_gene: NA; abundance: NA; CDR3nt: TGTGCCAGCAGTGCCTGGAGCGGGTGGGGGCCCTATAGCAATCAGCCCCAGCATTTT; CDR3aa: CASSAWSGWGPYSNQPQHF
v_gene: TRBV28; j_gene: TRBJ1-4; d_gene: NA; abundance: NA; CDR3nt: TGTGCCAGCAGTTTCGACACCCCGCGCGGGGGAAAACTGTTTTTT; CDR3aa: CASSFDTPRGGKLFF
v_gene: TRBV19; j_gene: TRBJ1-2; d_gene: NA; abundance: NA; CDR3nt: TGTGCCAGTAGAATAAGGGTGCGGTATGGCTACACCTTC; CDR3aa: CASRIRVRYGYTF
v_gene: TRBV7-9; j_gene: TRBJ2-3; d_gene: NA; abundance: NA; CDR3nt: TGTGCCAGCAGCCTTCGTGGGGGAGATACGCAGTATTTT; CDR3aa: CASSLRGGDTQYF
v_gene: TRBV7-3; j_gene: TRBJ2-7; d_gene: NA; abundance: NA; CDR3nt: TGTGCCAGCAGCCAGCTCCCCGGGACCACCAACGAGCAGTACTTC; CDR3aa: CASSQLPGTTNEQYF
v_gene: TRBV5-1; j_gene: TRBJ2-3; d_gene: TRBD1; abundance: NA; CDR3nt: TGCGCCAGCAGCCTTAGACAGGGGGCGAGGACAGATACGCAGTATTTT; CDR3aa: CASSLRQGARTDTQYF
v_gene: TRBV5-4; j_gene: TRBJ2-3; d_gene: NA; abundance: NA; CDR3nt: TGTGCCAGCAGCCTCATAGGGACAGATACGCAGTATTTT; CDR3aa: CASSLIGTDTQYF
v_gene: TRBV19; j_gene: TRBJ2-5; d_gene: NA; abundance: NA; CDR3nt: TGTGCCAGTAGTCCTACCTTACCGGAGACCCAGTACTTC; CDR3aa: CASSPTLPETQYF
v_gene: TRBV5-4; j_gene: TRBJ2-2; d_gene: TRBD2; abundance: NA; CDR3nt: TGTGCCAGCTATCCCCGGGCTAGCGGAGACACCGGGGAGCTGTTTTTT; CDR3aa: CASYPRASGDTGELFF
v_gene: TRBV28; j_gene: TRBJ1-2; d_gene: NA; abundance: NA; CDR3nt: TGTGCCAGCAGAAGACAGTATGGCTACACCTTC; CDR3aa: CASRRQYGYTF
v_gene: TRBV23-1; j_gene: TRBJ1-1; d_gene: TRBD1; abundance: NA; CDR3nt: TGCGCCAGCAGTTCAGGACAGGGATTGACTGAAGCTTTCTTT; CDR3aa: CASSSGQGLTEAFF
v_gene: TRBV28; j_gene: TRBJ2-5; d_gene: TRBD2; abundance: NA; CDR3nt: TGTGCCAGCATGAAAGCGGGAGTAGAGACCCAGTACTTC; CDR3aa: CASMKAGVETQYF
v_gene: TRBV11-1; j_gene: TRBJ1-1; d_gene: TRBD1; abundance: NA; CDR3nt: TGTGCCAGCAGGACCGGGACAGGGGGCAGGGCTTTCTTT; CDR3aa: CASRTGTGGRAFF
v_gene: TRBV5-1; j_gene: TRBJ1-1; d_gene: TRBD1; abundance: NA; CDR3nt: TGCGCCAGCAGCCCTGGACAGGGCAAAGCTTTCTTT; CDR3aa: CASSPGQGKAFF
v_gene: TRBV11-2; j_gene: TRBJ1-2; d_gene: NA; abundance: NA; CDR3nt: TGTGCCAGCAGCTTAGGGACAAGATATGGCTACACCTTC; CDR3aa: CASSLGTRYGYTF
v_gene: TRBV5-4; j_gene: TRBJ1-1; d_gene: NA; abundance: NA; CDR3nt: TGTGCCAGCAGCTCGGGCGGAGGGGCCACTGAAGCTTTCTTT; CDR3aa: CASSSGGGATEAFF
v_gene: TRBV7-8; j_gene: TRBJ2-5; d_gene: TRBD2; abundance: NA; CDR3nt: TGTGCCAGCAGCCCTCTAAACCGGGCAAGGGGAGGGTCCCAGTACTTC; CDR3aa: CASSPLNRARGGSQYF
v_gene: TRBV11-2; j_gene: TRBJ1-5; d_gene: NA; abundance: few; CDR3nt: TGTGCCAGCAGCTACACGGGGGCTCGGGATCAGCCCCAGCATTTT; CDR3aa: CASSYTGARDQPQHF
v_gene: TRBV13; j_gene: TRBJ1-3; d_gene: NA; abundance: once; CDR3nt: TGTGCCAGCAGCTACCACGGGATTTTCTCTGGAAACACCATATATTTT; CDR3aa: CASSYHGIFSGNTIYF
v_gene: TRBV4-1; j_gene: TRBJ1-1; d_gene: NA; abundance: NA; CDR3nt: TGCGCCAGCAGCCAACGAAGGGACACTGAAGCTTTCTTT; CDR3aa: CASSQRRDTEAFF
v_gene: TRBV5-1; j_gene: TRBJ1-1; d_gene: TRBD1; abundance: once; CDR3nt: TGCGCCAGCGGGACGACAGGGCGAAACACTGAAGCTTTCTTT; CDR3aa: CASGTTGRNTEAFF
v_gene: TRBV5-8; j_gene: TRBJ2-6; d_gene: NA; abundance: NA; CDR3nt: TGTGCCAGCAGCGATAAGCGGTCTGGGGCCAACGTCCTGACTTTC; CDR3aa: CASSDKRSGANVLTF
v_gene: TRBV6-5; j_gene: TRBJ1-2; d_gene: NA; abundance: NA; CDR3nt: TGTGCCAGCCGGTTGGGGCGCCAACCTTATGGCTACACCTTC; CDR3aa: CASRLGRQPYGYTF
v_gene: TRBV28; j_gene: TRBJ1-4; d_gene: NA; abundance: NA; CDR3nt: TGTGCCAGCAGTTTCCCTAAAGGGGGGCGAACTAATGAAAAACTGTTTTTT; CDR3aa: CASSFPKGGRTNEKLFF
v_gene: TRBV28; j_gene: TRBJ2-1; d_gene: NA; abundance: NA; CDR3nt: TGTGCCAGCACCCTAGGGGGGAGTAAGGATGAGCAGTTCTTC; CDR3aa: CASTLGGSKDEQFF
v_gene: TRBV5-1; j_gene: TRBJ2-4; d_gene: NA; abundance: NA; CDR3nt: TGCGCCAGCAGCTTCGGTAAACAGGGTATGAACATTCAGTACTTC; CDR3aa: CASSFGKQGMNIQYF
v_gene: TRBV5-8; j_gene: TRBJ1-5; d_gene: NA; abundance: NA; CDR3nt: TGTGCCAGCAGTTGGACAGTCAATCAGCCCCAGCATTTT; CDR3aa: CASSWTVNQPQHF
v_gene: TRBV28; j_gene: TRBJ1-2; d_gene: TRBD1; abundance: NA; CDR3nt: TGTGCCAGCAGTTTGGCTTCCGGGACAGGGGGCGATGGCTACACCTTC; CDR3aa: CASSLASGTGGDGYTF
v_gene: TRBV6-1; j_gene: TRBJ1-1; d_gene: NA; abundance: NA; CDR3nt: TGTGCCAGCAAAAAGGGGGGAACGAACACTGAAGCTTTCTTT; CDR3aa: CASKKGGTNTEAFF
v_gene: TRBV4-2; j_gene: TRBJ2-3; d_gene: TRBD2; abundance: NA; CDR3nt: TGTGACAGCAAACTAGCGGGAGATACAGATACGCAGTATTTT; CDR3aa: CDSKLAGDTDTQYF
v_gene: TRBV11-3; j_gene: TRBJ2-1; d_gene: TRBD2; abundance: NA; CDR3nt: TGTGCCAGCAGCTTAGATCGCGGACTAGCGGGGATAAATGAGCAGTTCTTC; CDR3aa: CASSLDRGLAGINEQFF
v_gene: TRBV28; j_gene: TRBJ2-1; d_gene: TRBD2; abundance: NA; CDR3nt: TGTGCCAGCAGTCCCAAACCAACCGGGACTAGCTACTACAATGAGCAGTTCTTC; CDR3aa: CASSPKPTGTSYYNEQFF
v_gene: TRBV9; j_gene: TRBJ2-2; d_gene: TRBD2; abundance: once; CDR3nt: TGTGCCAGCAGCGTAGCCCCCGGGGGGGCTAGCGGGGAGCTGTTTTTT; CDR3aa: CASSVAPGGASGELFF
v_gene: TRBV9; j_gene: TRBJ2-5; d_gene: NA; abundance: NA; CDR3nt: TGTGCCAGCAGCGTAGTGGGGATCGAGACCCAGTACTTC; CDR3aa: CASSVVGIETQYF